A selection of T cell receptor beta chains follows, all from one sample in a study of cytomegalovirus exposure and HLA in healthy donors. Assay used: immunoSEQ multiplex PCR; TCRdb lists only in-frame clones, some missing. This table holds approximately 210,000 clones. Material: PBMCs. These receptors were collected from a woman aged 25 to 39 in good health and CMV-seropositive. Each CDR3 is given with its conserved first and last residue. Fields, in order: J gene, V gene, D gene, CDR3 length, CDR3 protein, CDR3 DNA. The D gene is left open where the match is weak.

j_gene: TRBJ1-3
v_gene: TRBV19
d_gene: NA
len: 15
CDR3aa: CASSTADFSGNTIYF
CDR3nt: TGTGCCAGTAGTACGGCAGACTTCTCTGGAAACACCATATATTTT

j_gene: TRBJ2-3
v_gene: TRBV4-3
d_gene: TRBD2
len: 18
CDR3aa: CASSPHALAGGSSDTQYF
CDR3nt: TGCGCCAGCAGCCCGCACGCACTAGCGGGAGGGTCCTCAGATACGCAGTATTTT

j_gene: TRBJ1-2
v_gene: TRBV5-8
d_gene: NA
len: 12
CDR3aa: CASSYTGHGYTF
CDR3nt: TGTGCCAGCAGCTACACAGGGCACGGCTACACCTTC

j_gene: TRBJ2-5
v_gene: TRBV4-1
d_gene: TRBD2
len: 17
CDR3aa: CASSQEEAGGGEETQYF
CDR3nt: TGCGCCAGCAGCCAAGAGGAGGCGGGAGGGGGTGAAGAGACCCAGTACTTC

j_gene: TRBJ1-5
v_gene: TRBV6-7
d_gene: TRBD1
len: 17
CDR3aa: CASSYTTGEWGNQPQHF
CDR3nt: TGTGCCAGCAGTTACACTACAGGGGAATGGGGCAATCAGCCCCAGCATTTT

j_gene: TRBJ2-3
v_gene: TRBV5-4
d_gene: TRBD2
len: 16
CDR3aa: CASSAGLAGGTDTQYF
CDR3nt: TGTGCCAGCAGCGCCGGACTAGCGGGAGGTACAGATACGCAGTATTTT

j_gene: TRBJ2-3
v_gene: TRBV19
d_gene: TRBD2
len: 14
CDR3aa: CASSIAGDPDTQYF
CDR3nt: TGTGCCAGTAGCATAGCGGGAGATCCAGATACGCAGTATTTT

j_gene: TRBJ2-7
v_gene: TRBV28
d_gene: TRBD2
len: 17
CDR3aa: CASSFPRTTSVSYEQYF
CDR3nt: TGTGCCAGCAGTTTTCCACGAACGACTAGCGTCTCCTACGAGCAGTACTTC

j_gene: TRBJ2-2
v_gene: TRBV5-6
d_gene: TRBD1
len: 16
CDR3aa: CASTRTGQGAAGELFF
CDR3nt: TGTGCCAGCACCCGAACGGGACAGGGGGCTGCCGGGGAGCTGTTTTTT

j_gene: TRBJ2-7
v_gene: TRBV11-2
d_gene: TRBD1
len: 14
CDR3aa: CASSLDGTGIEQYF
CDR3nt: TGTGCCAGCAGCTTAGACGGGACAGGGATCGAGCAGTACTTC

j_gene: TRBJ2-7
v_gene: TRBV27
d_gene: NA
len: 14
CDR3aa: CASSFLGDTYEQYF
CDR3nt: TGTGCCAGCAGTTTCCTAGGGGATACCTACGAGCAGTACTTC

j_gene: TRBJ1-2
v_gene: TRBV7-2
d_gene: TRBD1
len: 13
CDR3aa: CASSRDRDYGYTF
CDR3nt: TGTGCCAGCAGCCGGGACAGGGACTATGGCTACACCTTC

j_gene: TRBJ2-1
v_gene: TRBV19
d_gene: NA
len: 12
CDR3aa: CASSISLNEQFF
CDR3nt: TGTGCCAGTAGTATCTCCCTCAATGAGCAGTTCTTC

j_gene: TRBJ2-1
v_gene: TRBV27
d_gene: NA
len: 16
CDR3aa: CASSLPGGSSYNEQFF
CDR3nt: TGTGCCAGCAGTTTACCCGGGGGAAGCTCCTACAATGAGCAGTTCTTC

j_gene: TRBJ2-5
v_gene: TRBV4-1
d_gene: TRBD2
len: 18
CDR3aa: CASSQDQASGTIQETQYF
CDR3nt: TGCGCCAGCAGCCAAGATCAGGCTAGCGGGACTATTCAAGAGACCCAGTACTTC

j_gene: TRBJ2-3
v_gene: TRBV28
d_gene: NA
len: 14
CDR3aa: CASNTGHHTDTQYF
CDR3nt: TGTGCCAGTAACACGGGACATCACACAGATACGCAGTATTTT

j_gene: TRBJ1-3
v_gene: TRBV28
d_gene: TRBD1
len: 16
CDR3aa: CASSSPGGAAGNTIYF
CDR3nt: TGTGCCAGCAGTTCCCCAGGGGGCGCTGCGGGAAACACCATATATTTT

j_gene: TRBJ1-1
v_gene: TRBV30
d_gene: NA
len: 12
CDR3aa: CAWSAQTGVAFF
CDR3nt: TGTGCCTGGAGTGCCCAGACTGGAGTGGCTTTCTTT

j_gene: TRBJ2-3
v_gene: TRBV29-1
d_gene: NA
len: 13
CDR3aa: CSVGEVSTDTQYF
CDR3nt: TGCAGCGTTGGGGAGGTTAGCACAGATACGCAGTATTTT

j_gene: TRBJ1-1
v_gene: TRBV18
d_gene: NA
len: 15
CDR3aa: CASSLEIPGGTEAFF
CDR3nt: TGTGCCAGCTCACTAGAGATCCCGGGAGGGACTGAAGCTTTCTTT

j_gene: TRBJ2-3
v_gene: TRBV7-7
d_gene: TRBD2
len: 14
CDR3aa: CASSSERGADTQYF
CDR3nt: TGTGCCAGCAGCTCAGAGCGGGGGGCAGATACGCAGTATTTT

j_gene: TRBJ2-1
v_gene: TRBV6-1
d_gene: TRBD2
len: 15
CDR3aa: CASTPGGNSYNEQFF
CDR3nt: TGTGCCAGCACTCCGGGGGGAAACTCCTACAATGAGCAGTTCTTC

j_gene: TRBJ1-5
v_gene: TRBV6-5
d_gene: NA
len: 13
CDR3aa: CASSYGGYQPQHF
CDR3nt: TGTGCCAGCAGTTACGGGGGCTATCAGCCCCAGCATTTT